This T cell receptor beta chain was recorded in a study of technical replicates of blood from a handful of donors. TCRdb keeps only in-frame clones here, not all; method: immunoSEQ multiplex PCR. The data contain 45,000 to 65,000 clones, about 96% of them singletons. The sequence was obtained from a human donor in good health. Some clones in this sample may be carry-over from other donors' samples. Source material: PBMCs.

The DNA of the CDR3 is TGCGCCAGCAGCTGGGCTACTAGCGGGGTCAGAGATACGCAGTATTTT. Translation gives CASSWATSGVRDTQYF. This chain uses TRBV5-1 with TRBJ2-3; 10 positions match TRBD2. The V gene's germline CDR1 is SGHRS and CDR2 YFSETQ. The V segment lost 3 bases and the J segment 5 bases; nucleotides outside the gene matches: 9. The CDR3 extends over 16 amino acids. Using reference TRBV5-1 and TRBJ2-3 for the parts outside the CDR3, the full variable domain is KAGVTQTPRYLIKTRGQQVTLSCSPISGHRSVSWYQQTPGQGLQFLFEYFSETQRNKGNFPGRFSGRQFSNSRSEMNVSTLELGDSALYLCASSWATSGVRDTQYFGPGTRLTVL.